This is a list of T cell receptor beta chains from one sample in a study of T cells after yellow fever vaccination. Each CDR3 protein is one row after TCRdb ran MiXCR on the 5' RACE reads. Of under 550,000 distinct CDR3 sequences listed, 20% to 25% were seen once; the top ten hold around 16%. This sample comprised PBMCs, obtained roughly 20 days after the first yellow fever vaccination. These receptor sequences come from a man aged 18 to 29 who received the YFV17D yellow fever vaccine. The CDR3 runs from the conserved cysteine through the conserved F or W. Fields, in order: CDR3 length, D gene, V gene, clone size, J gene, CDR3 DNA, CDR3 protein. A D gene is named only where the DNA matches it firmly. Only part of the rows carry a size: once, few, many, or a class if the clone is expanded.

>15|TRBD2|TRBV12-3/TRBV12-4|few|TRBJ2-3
TGTGCCAGCAGTCCAGAGACTAGCGGGGAAGATACGCAGTATTTT
CASSPETSGEDTQYF
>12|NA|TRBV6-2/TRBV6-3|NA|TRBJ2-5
TGTGCCAGCGGAACTACTCAAGAGACCCAGTACTTC
CASGTTQETQYF
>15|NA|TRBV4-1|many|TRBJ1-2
TGCGCCAGCAGCCACCAGGACAGCCCCTACTATGGCTACACCTTC
CASSHQDSPYYGYTF
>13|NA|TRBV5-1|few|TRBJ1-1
TGCGCCAGCAGTTACTCCGGGACGGTACTAACTTTCTTT
CASSYSGTVLTFF
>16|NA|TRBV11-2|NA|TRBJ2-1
TGTGCCAGCAGCCGCCAATACAACCCAGGCTACAATGAGCAGTTCTTC
CASSRQYNPGYNEQFF
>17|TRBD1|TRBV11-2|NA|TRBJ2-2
TGTGCCAGCAGCCTGTCTCCGGGGACAGTCGGAACCGGGGAGCTGTTTTTT
CASSLSPGTVGTGELFF
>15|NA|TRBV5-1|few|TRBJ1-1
TGCGCCAGCAGCTCAGTCCCCACCATGAACACTGAAGCTTTCTTT
CASSSVPTMNTEAFF
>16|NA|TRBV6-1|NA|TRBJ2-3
TGTGCCAGCAGTATGAGGGACCTCGCCTCCACAGATACGCAGTATTTT
CASSMRDLASTDTQYF
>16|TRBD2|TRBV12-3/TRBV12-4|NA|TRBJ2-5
TGTGCCAGCAGCGAAACTAGCGGTTCCCGACGTGAGACCCAGTACTTC
CASSETSGSRRETQYF
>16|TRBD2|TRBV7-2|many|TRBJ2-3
TGTGCCAGCAGCATTAGCGGGGGGGATGGCACAGATACGCAGTATTTT
CASSISGGDGTDTQYF
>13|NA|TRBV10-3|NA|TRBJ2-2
TGTGCCACCGCTGCCGCGAACACCGGGGAGCTGTTTTTT
CATAAANTGELFF
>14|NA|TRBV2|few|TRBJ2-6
TGTGCCAGCAGTGTGACACCCGGGGCCAACGTCCTGACTTTC
CASSVTPGANVLTF
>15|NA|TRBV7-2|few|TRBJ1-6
TGTGCCAGCAGCTTTTTTAGGGTGCTTAATTCACCCCTCCACTTT
CASSFFRVLNSPLHF
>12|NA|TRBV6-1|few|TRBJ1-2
TGTGCCAGCAGGTGGAGTAACTATGGCTACACCTTC
CASRWSNYGYTF
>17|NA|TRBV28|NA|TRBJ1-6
TGTGCCAGCAGCCCGGGCGACACGAGCTCCTATAATTCACCCCTCCACTTT
CASSPGDTSSYNSPLHF
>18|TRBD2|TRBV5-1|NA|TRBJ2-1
TGCGCCAGCAGCCAGGCACTAGCGGGGACCGTCTCCTACAATGAGCAGTTCTTC
CASSQALAGTVSYNEQFF
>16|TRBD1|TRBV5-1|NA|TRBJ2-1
TGCGCCAGCAGACAAACAGGGGGCGTGGGCTACAATGAGCAGTTCTTC
CASRQTGGVGYNEQFF
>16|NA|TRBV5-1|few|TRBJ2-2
TGCGCCAGCAGCTTGGTCGGATCCACTCCCACCGGGGAGCTGTTTTTT
CASSLVGSTPTGELFF
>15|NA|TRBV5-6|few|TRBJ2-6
TGTGCCAGCACCCCCGAAGTCTCTGGGGCCAACGTCCTGACTTTC
CASTPEVSGANVLTF
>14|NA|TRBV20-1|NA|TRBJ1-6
TGCAGTGCTAGGGGAGGGGCGGCCAATTCACCCCTCCACTTT
CSARGGAANSPLHF
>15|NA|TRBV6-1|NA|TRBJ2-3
TGTGCCAGCAGTGAAGAGGGCTTTCACACAGATACGCAGTATTTT
CASSEEGFHTDTQYF
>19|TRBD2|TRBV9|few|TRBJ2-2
TGTGCCAGCAGCGTAGCCCGGGCTAGCGGGGGGATGTACACCGGGGAGCTGTTTTTT
CASSVARASGGMYTGELFF
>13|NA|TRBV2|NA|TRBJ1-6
TGTGCCAGCAAAGAGACAGCCAAATCACCCCTCCACTTT
CASKETAKSPLHF
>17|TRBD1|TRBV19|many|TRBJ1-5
TGTGCCAGGGCAACCCCCGGGACAGGGAATAGCAATCAGCCCCAGCATTTT
CARATPGTGNSNQPQHF
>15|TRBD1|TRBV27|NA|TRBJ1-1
TGTGCCAGCAGTAACCGGGACAGGCCAGTCACTGAAGCTTTCTTT
CASSNRDRPVTEAFF
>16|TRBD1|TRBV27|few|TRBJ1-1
TGTGCCAGCATATCCGGGACAGGTATTTGGAACACTGAAGCTTTCTTT
CASISGTGIWNTEAFF